This paragraph reports one TCR beta chain. Measured with immunoSEQ multiplex PCR; TCRdb has only the in-frame clones, and not every one. The sample contains some 21,000 clones, about 82% of which appear only once. This CDR3 spans 16 amino acids. The V and J ends lost 8 bases and 7 bases, in that order; junction bases with no gene match: 15. The germline gives CDR1 SNHLY, CDR2 FYNNEI. The data belong to a study of sequential checkpoint blockade in melanoma. Treatment defined: randomized to nivolumab then ipilimumab (arm A) or the reverse (arm B). The input for sequencing was CD8+ T cells sorted from blood (inferred from file names), taken from a patient given nivolumab and ipilimumab in sequence. The chain couples TRBV2 to TRBJ2-1, with 9 bases matching TRBD1. The receptor comes from a human donor with melanoma. In nucleotides, the CDR3 is TGTGCCAGCTTCCGGGCAGACAGGGGGGTTCGAAATGAGCAGTTCTTC. Translating it yields CASFRADRGVRNEQFF.